The source of this TCR beta chain is a study of cytomegalovirus exposure and HLA in healthy donors. This clone came up a few times. The CDR3 has 14 amino acids. Trimming pared 3 bases from V and 1 base from J, leaving 8 bases between. The germline V gene has CDR1 LNHDA and CDR2 SQIVND (reference sequence). Researchers ran the PCR with 60 Vbeta and 13 Jbeta primers. The protocol was immunoSEQ multiplex PCR, while the TCRdb copy is restricted to in-frame clones and leaves out a portion. The data show more than 95,000 clones, roughly three fifths seen once. The source of this sequence is a woman in her 40s in good health and CMV-seropositive. The V call is TRBV19, the J call TRBJ2-3, with a tentative D call TRBD1 (5 bases). Sample: PBMCs. The DNA of the CDR3 is TGTGCCAGTAGTATCATAGGGGGCACAGATACGCAGTATTTT. This codes for CASSIIGGTDTQYF.